The rows below give T cell receptor beta chains drawn from one sample of a study of patients and donors after allogeneic stem cell transplantation. TCRdb processed the RT-PCR reads anew with MiXCR; each CDR3 protein has one entry. The sample shows under 200,000 distinct CDR3 sequences, over 25% of them seen only once. The sample comprised blood, either unsorted or a sorted T cell fraction (not recorded which). The receptors were sampled from a human donor who was either an allogeneic HSCT recipient or a stem cell or donor lymphocyte infusion donor (not recorded which). It is not recorded whose cells these are; they may come from a transplant donor. Each CDR3 is given with its conserved first and last residue. Fields, in order: V gene, D gene, clone size, J gene, CDR3 protein, CDR3 DNA. D genes are given only for firm matches. Not all rows give a size; the values are once, few, many and, for expanded clones, a class.

>TRBV7-2|NA|NA|TRBJ1-4
CASSSSGRATTATNEKLFF
TGTGCCAGCAGCTCCTCGGGGAGGGCCACTACTGCAACTAATGAAAAACTGTTTTTT
>TRBV29-1|TRBD1|NA|TRBJ2-5
CSVERARTGQETQYF
TGCAGCGTTGAACGCGCGCGGACAGGACAAGAGACCCAGTACTTC
>TRBV5-1|TRBD2|NA|TRBJ2-1
CASSLELAGLYNEQFF
TGCGCCAGCAGCTTGGAACTAGCGGGCCTCTACAATGAGCAGTTCTTC
>TRBV6-6|TRBD1|few|TRBJ1-6
CASSLMLTGGDDSPLHF
TGTGCCAGCAGTCTTATGTTGACAGGGGGCGATGATTCACCCCTCCACTTT
>TRBV6-2/TRBV6-3|TRBD1|NA|TRBJ2-1
CASSFRTGIDNEQFF
TGTGCCAGCAGTTTTAGGACAGGGATTGACAATGAGCAGTTCTTC
>TRBV7-2|NA|few|TRBJ1-1
CASSYRGRGTEAFF
TGTGCCAGCAGCTACCGCGGAAGGGGCACTGAAGCTTTCTTT
>TRBV20-1|NA|few|TRBJ1-5
CSAREPKAGRNQPQHF
TGCAGTGCTAGAGAGCCAAAGGCAGGGCGCAATCAGCCCCAGCATTTT
>TRBV20-1|NA|many|TRBJ1-5
CSARDSFRSNQPQHF
TGCAGTGCTAGAGACAGTTTCAGAAGCAATCAGCCCCAGCATTTT
>TRBV25-1|NA|few|TRBJ1-1
CASSEYTGGTEAFF
TGTGCCAGCAGTGAATACACAGGTGGCACTGAAGCTTTCTTT
>TRBV11-1|NA|NA|TRBJ2-5
CASNRLGETQYF
TGTGCCAGCAATCGGCTCGGGGAGACCCAGTACTTC
>TRBV6-2/TRBV6-3|TRBD1|NA|TRBJ2-1
CASRRAAGTGQFF
TGTGCCAGCAGACGCGCGGCCGGGACAGGACAGTTCTTC
>TRBV12-3/TRBV12-4|NA|NA|TRBJ2-5
CASSPWGSQETQYF
TGTGCCAGCAGTCCCTGGGGGTCCCAAGAGACCCAGTACTTC
>TRBV28|NA|few|TRBJ2-4
CASSLGVAWGNIQYF
TGTGCCAGCAGTTTAGGGGTCGCCTGGGGGAACATTCAGTACTTC
>TRBV4-1|NA|NA|TRBJ1-1
CASSQDAWKNTEAFF
TGCGCCAGCAGCCAAGATGCCTGGAAGAACACTGAAGCTTTCTTT
>TRBV7-2|NA|NA|TRBJ1-1
CASASLPGDTEAFF
TGTGCCAGCGCGTCGCTACCAGGGGACACTGAAGCTTTCTTT
>TRBV6-5|TRBD1|few|TRBJ2-4
CASSYSVQGANIQYF
TGTGCCAGCAGTTACTCGGTGCAGGGGGCAAACATTCAGTACTTC
>TRBV7-8|NA|NA|TRBJ1-5
CASSLNEVQPQHF
TGTGCCAGCAGCTTAAACGAGGTCCAGCCCCAGCATTTT
>TRBV28|TRBD1|NA|TRBJ1-2
CASSPAGGNYGYTF
TGTGCCAGCAGCCCCGCAGGGGGTAACTATGGCTACACCTTC
>TRBV29-1|TRBD1|few|TRBJ2-7
CSANRDRGLEQYF
TGCAGCGCGAACCGGGACAGGGGGCTCGAGCAGTACTTC
>TRBV12-3/TRBV12-4|TRBD2|NA|TRBJ2-1
CASRGGLFSGIYNEQFF
TGTGCCAGCAGGGGAGGGCTTTTCAGCGGGATCTACAATGAGCAGTTCTTC
>TRBV4-2|TRBD1|NA|TRBJ2-1
CASSQAGGADNEQFF
TGTGCCAGCAGCCAAGCAGGGGGCGCGGACAATGAGCAGTTCTTC
>TRBV7-2|NA|NA|TRBJ1-6
CASSTRLNSPLHF
TGTGCCAGCAGCACTCGACTGAATTCACCCCTCCACTTT
>TRBV21-1|NA|NA|TRBJ2-1
CATPWEGSYNEQFF
TGTGCCACCCCTTGGGAGGGGTCCTACAATGAGCAGTTCTTC
>TRBV7-8|NA|NA|TRBJ1-5
CASSLKSGPQHF
TGTGCCAGCAGCCTAAAAAGCGGACCCCAGCATTTT
>TRBV4-1|TRBD2|NA|TRBJ2-7
CASSQDSRLAGFEQYF
TGCGCCAGCAGCCAAGATAGCAGGCTAGCGGGGTTCGAGCAGTACTTC
>TRBV10-3|NA|NA|TRBJ2-1
CAISAPGGRTYNEQFF
TGTGCCATCAGTGCCCCCGGGGGCAGGACCTACAATGAGCAGTTCTTC
>TRBV28|TRBD1|NA|TRBJ2-4
CASSRSDRDLAKNIQYF
TGTGCCAGCAGCAGATCGGACAGGGACCTAGCCAAAAACATTCAGTACTTC
>TRBV28|NA|few|TRBJ2-7
CASSDSNLYEQYF
TGTGCCAGCAGTGACAGCAATTTATACGAGCAGTACTTC
>TRBV20-1|NA|many|TRBJ2-7
CSARDPTGSLEQYF
TGCAGTGCTAGAGATCCCACAGGTTCCCTCGAGCAGTACTTC
>TRBV9|NA|NA|TRBJ1-4
CASSLGRLF
TGTGCCAGCAGCCTTGGCCGGCTTTTT
>TRBV15|NA|NA|TRBJ2-3
CATSRGGPDTQYF
TGTGCCACCAGCAGAGGAGGGCCAGATACGCAGTATTTT
>TRBV12-3/TRBV12-4|TRBD1|few|TRBJ1-5
CASSLGQGVVRPQHF
TGTGCCAGCAGTTTAGGCCAGGGGGTGGTTCGACCCCAGCATTTT
>TRBV20-1|NA|NA|TRBJ2-7
CSAVRETYEQYF
TGCAGTGCTGTACGAGAAACCTACGAGCAGTACTTC
>TRBV5-1|NA|once|TRBJ2-5
CASSPRGYQETQYF
TGCGCCAGCAGCCCGAGGGGGTACCAAGAGACCCAGTACTTC
>TRBV6-1|NA|NA|TRBJ1-5
CASSGQHF
TGTGCCAGCAGCGGGCAGCATTTT
>TRBV7-8|NA|NA|TRBJ2-5
CASSLGGGATETQYF
TGTGCCAGCAGCTTAGGTGGGGGGGCAACGGAGACCCAGTACTTC
>TRBV7-2|NA|NA|TRBJ2-1
CASSFGMGTSHPFF
NA
>TRBV5-6|TRBD2|few|TRBJ2-3
CASSPGLADTDTQYF
TGTGCCAGCAGCCCGGGACTAGCGGACACAGATACGCAGTATTTT
>TRBV4-1|NA|few|TRBJ1-4
CASSQGTTGEKLFF
TGCGCCAGCAGCCAAGGGACGACCGGTGAAAAACTGTTTTTT